These 26 T cell receptor beta chains were sequenced from one sample in a study of cytomegalovirus exposure and HLA in healthy donors. Researchers ran the PCR with 60 Vbeta and 13 Jbeta primers. Method: immunoSEQ multiplex PCR; TCRdb's copy keeps in-frame clones and lacks some. The sample holds more than 150,000 clones, roughly 82% seen once. Material for sequencing was PBMCs. Source of these receptors: a woman in her forties or fifties in good health and CMV-seropositive.

The chain carries TRBV6-5 and TRBJ2-2; 8 nucleotides line up with TRBD1. CDR1 MNHEY and CDR2 SVGAGI come from the germline V gene. The CDR3 extends over 15 amino acids. V lost 7 bases to trimming and J lost 1 base; unmatched junction nucleotides: 5. The CDR3 DNA reads as TGTGCCAGCAAAGGACAGGGAGTGAACACCGGGGAGCTGTTTTTT. Its protein is CASKGQGVNTGELFF.

The chain joins TRBV2 to TRBJ2-3; TRBD2 is a possible D gene (6 bases). Germline assignment: CDR1 SNHLY and CDR2 FYNNEI. The CDR3 covers 14 residues. Trimming shortened V by 7 bases and J by 5 bases, and 16 bases separated the two germline ends. This CDR3 is CASNRDSWKDTQYF. In nucleotides, the CDR3 is TGTGCCAGCAACCGGGACTCCTGGAAAGATACGCAGTATTTT.

The J gene is TRBJ1-4, the V gene TRBV6-6; D is possibly TRBD1 (5 bases). Germline V gives CDR1 MNHNY, CDR2 SVGAGI (reference sequence). The CDR3 runs to 15 residues. Trimming shortened V by 1 base and J by 2 bases, and 8 bases separated the two germline ends. Here the CDR3 DNA reads TGTGCCAGCAGTTACTTAGGGGTCACTAATGAAAAACTGTTTTTT. This encodes CASSYLGVTNEKLFF.

V usage is TRBV29-1 and J usage is TRBJ2-1; the match to TRBD2 covers 7 bases. Germline CDR1 is SQVTM and CDR2 is ANQGSEA. J was trimmed by 9 bases and V by 4 bases; bases with no gene match: 3. This CDR3 spans 11 amino acids. In DNA, the CDR3 is TGCAGCGTTGTCGGCGGGAGTGAGCAGTTCTTC. Protein: CSVVGGSEQFF.

This clone was observed a handful of times. The genes are TRBV9 and TRBJ2-1; 11 nucleotides line up with TRBD2. This CDR3 is 17 amino acids long. Trimming cost V 7 bases and J 7 bases; bases outside gene matches: 16. Germline V lookup: CDR1 SGDLS, CDR2 YYNGEE. The CDR3 loop is CASRSGGAGESGNEQFF. The CDR3 region has the DNA TGTGCCAGCCGTAGCGGGGGGGCAGGTGAAAGCGGGAATGAGCAGTTCTTC. The variable domain in full, with the rest retrieved from reference TRBV9 and TRBJ2-1, is DSGVTQTPKHLITATGQRVTLRCSPRSGDLSVYWYQQSLDQGLQFLIQYYNGEERAKGNILERFSAQQFPDLHSELNLSSLELGDSALYFCASRSGGAGESGNEQFFGPGTRLTVL.

The rearrangement links TRBV27 to TRBJ2-5, with 8 nucleotides matching TRBD1. The J call may be incorrect, as the DNA end agrees better with TRBJ2-7. The CDR3 runs to 15 residues. CDR1 and CDR2 (germline): MNHEY, SMNVEV (reference sequence). CDR3 coding DNA: TGTGCCAGCAGCCCCTGGACAGGGAGCTCCTACGAGCAGTACTTC. Translating it yields CASSPWTGSSYEQYF.

V is TRBV9 and J is TRBJ2-3, with TRBD1 as a possible D gene (6 bases). CDR3 size: 14 residues. Germline CDR1 and CDR2: SGDLS and YYNGEE. Trimming left V 6 bases short and J 2 bases short, with 13 bases between. CDR3 nucleotide sequence: TGTGCCAGCAACAGGGATTCCTTCACAGATACGCAGTATTTT. Residues: CASNRDSFTDTQYF.

The chain joins TRBV4-1 to TRBJ1-1, with D hard to call. This CDR3 has 14 amino acids. Germline V gives CDR1 MGHRA, CDR2 YSYEKL. Trimming shortened V by 0 bases and J by 1 base, and 6 bases separated the two germline ends. CDR3 sequence reads: CASSQEAGNTEAFF. CDR3 nucleotide sequence: TGCGCCAGCAGCCAAGAGGCAGGGAACACTGAAGCTTTCTTT.

This chain links TRBV6-6 with TRBJ2-6; 9 bases fit TRBD1. V gave up 5 bases and J gave up 1 base; unmatched junction bases: 3. The length of the CDR3 is 16 residues. Germline CDR1 reads MNHNY; CDR2 reads SVGAGI (reference sequence). CDR3 nucleotide sequence: TGTGCCAGCAGTGTGGGACAGGGATCTGGGGCCAACGTCCTGACTTTC. Translation gives CASSVGQGSGANVLTF.

The rearrangement links TRBV30 to TRBJ1-1; perhaps TRBD1 as D (6 bases). Germline lookup yields CDR1 GTSNPN and CDR2 SVGIG (reference sequence). The length of the CDR3 is 14 residues. Trimming removed 2 bases at V and 0 bases at J, with 10 bases between. The CDR3 coding sequence is TGTGCCTGGAGTCCGACAGGTCTGAACACTGAAGCTTTCTTT. Translation: CAWSPTGLNTEAFF.

This rearrangement joins TRBV30 to TRBJ2-7; the D gene is possibly TRBD2 (5 bases). V was cut by 2 bases and J by 6 bases, with 14 bases left in between. The germline V gene has CDR1 GTSNPN and CDR2 SVGIG (reference sequence). The CDR3 totals 13 residues. The CDR3 DNA reads as TGTGCCTGGAGTACGGGGATACTCCTCGAGCAGTACTTC. Encoded protein: CAWSTGILLEQYF.

The V and J genes are TRBV9 and TRBJ1-1; 7 bases are a match to TRBD1. V dropped 5 bases and J dropped 7; count of bases not matched to a gene: 11. The CDR3 is 14 amino acids. In germline, CDR1 is SGDLS, CDR2 YYNGEE. CDR3 residues: CASSEFPGGNEAFF. The DNA of the CDR3 is TGTGCCAGCAGTGAATTCCCAGGGGGGAATGAAGCTTTCTTT.

The chain is built from TRBV4-1 and TRBJ1-6; D is perhaps TRBD1 (5 bases). CDR1 is MGHRA, CDR2 YSYEKL, per germline. Trimming stripped 2 bases from V and 7 bases from J, with 9 bases between. The CDR3 is 14 residues long. The CDR3 loop reads CASSQTGGNSPLHF. The CDR3 region has the DNA TGCGCCAGCAGCCAAACAGGTGGGAATTCACCCCTCCACTTT.

The chain uses TRBV6-6 and TRBJ2-3, with D possibly TRBD2 on 7 matching bases. The V end lost 8 bases, the J end lost 4 bases, and 10 bases lay between the germline ends. The CDR3 runs to 12 residues. Germline CDR1 MNHNY, CDR2 SVGAGI (reference sequence). CDR3: CASGGAADTQYF. The DNA for the CDR3 is TGTGCCAGCGGGGGGGCCGCAGATACGCAGTATTTT.

The V call is TRBV7-2, the J call TRBJ1-2; D may be TRBD1 (5 bases). V was cut by 5 bases and J by 2 bases, with 15 bases left in between. Germline V CDR1 and CDR2: SGHTA, FQGNSA. The CDR3 is 15 amino acids. CDR3 sequence (DNA): TGTGCCAGCAGCCCGAGCACGACAGAAAACTATGGCTACACCTTC. Amino acid sequence: CASSPSTTENYGYTF.

This chain connects TRBV5-6 to TRBJ1-1; 9 nucleotides align to TRBD1. Per germline, CDR1 SGHDT and CDR2 YYEEEE. The junction had 3 bases not matched to a gene; V was cut back by 0 bases and J by 6 bases. This CDR3 contains 14 residues. CDR3 in DNA: TGTGCCAGCAGCTTGGGGGACAGGGTGTCTGAAGCTTTCTTT. The encoded protein is CASSLGDRVSEAFF.

The chain has TRBV7-2 and TRBJ1-6; TRBD1 is a possible D gene (5 bases). The CDR3 length is 14 residues. The germline gives CDR1 SGHTA, CDR2 FQGNSA. V dropped 3 bases and J dropped 7 bases, with 10 bases sitting between them. For the CDR3, the DNA is TGTGCCAGCAGCTTGGACATGAGGAATTCACCCCTCCACTTT. It is translated as CASSLDMRNSPLHF.

The CDR3 nucleotides read TGTGCCAGCACCACTTACGGGGGGGCTTTCCAAGAGACCCAGTACTTC. Translation: CASTTYGGAFQETQYF. The genes are TRBV6-6 and TRBJ2-5; 8 positions match TRBD2. Germline-derived CDR1 and CDR2 are MNHNY and SVGAGI (reference sequence). With V trimmed by 7 bases and J by 1 base, 11 bases remained unmatched. This CDR3 is built from 16 residues.

The J gene is TRBJ2-2, the V gene TRBV27, with a tentative D call TRBD2 (6 bases). The V and J ends lost 6 bases and 1 base respectively, with 9 bases between them. The CDR3 consists of 14 residues. The germline V gene has CDR1 MNHEY and CDR2 SMNVEV (reference sequence). The CDR3 nucleotides are TGTGCCAGCAGGGGACTGCTGAACACCGGGGAGCTGTTTTTT. Protein sequence: CASRGLLNTGELFF.

The rearrangement uses TRBV7-6 and TRBJ1-1, with a weak D call TRBD1 (5 bases). CDR3 length: 13 residues. V gave up 3 bases and J gave up 3 bases, with 8 bases separating them. Germline V lookup: CDR1 SGHVS, CDR2 FNYEAQ. The chain's CDR3 is CASSFGGDTEAFF. The CDR3 DNA sequence: TGTGCCAGCAGCTTTGGGGGGGACACTGAAGCTTTCTTT.

The chain is built from TRBV6-1 and TRBJ2-7; D is unclear. Germline V lookup: CDR1 MNHNS, CDR2 SASEGT. The CDR3 is 11 residues long. V was shortened by 5 bases and J by 3 bases, with 5 bases between the two germline ends. The CDR3 bases are TGTGCCAGCAGTATCGTCTACGAGCAGTACTTC. This gives the protein CASSIVYEQYF.

The chain employs TRBV9 and TRBJ2-1; 9 bases fit TRBD1. This CDR3 is built from 13 residues. In germline, CDR1 is SGDLS, CDR2 YYNGEE. Trimming at V came to 5 bases and at J to 8 bases, leaving 5 bases not matched to a gene. CDR3 in amino acids: CASRPGQGHEQFF. The CDR3 nucleotides are TGTGCCAGCAGGCCGGGACAGGGCCATGAGCAGTTCTTC.

This clone showed up just a few times. The V gene is TRBV19, the J gene TRBJ2-3; 8 bases are shared with TRBD2. Trimming cost V 4 bases and J 4 bases; bases outside gene matches: 4. Germline CDR1 is LNHDA and CDR2 is SQIVND (reference sequence). This CDR3 is 14 amino acids long. Here the CDR3 reads CASSRTLAADTQYF. The CDR3 nucleotides are TGTGCCAGTAGTAGGACACTAGCGGCAGATACGCAGTATTTT.

This clone appeared once. The chain uses TRBV2 and TRBJ1-5; no reliable D call. This CDR3 has 13 amino acids. V was shortened by 4 bases and J by 5 bases, with 9 bases between the two germline ends. Germline CDR1 and CDR2: SNHLY and FYNNEI. The CDR3, as DNA: TGTGCCAGCAGTGCCACATCCTATCAGCCCCAGCATTTT. This gives the protein CASSATSYQPQHF.

The gene calls are TRBV10-2 and TRBJ2-3; 7 nucleotides agree with TRBD2. The length of the CDR3 is 15 residues. Looked up from germline, CDR1 is WSHSY and CDR2 is SAAADI. The ends lost 2 bases at V and 6 bases at J; junction bases unmatched: 8. CDR3 loop: CASSEGSLSGDTQYF. The CDR3 DNA reads as TGCGCCAGCAGTGAGGGGTCCCTTAGCGGGGATACGCAGTATTTT.

This chain links TRBV10-3 with TRBJ1-1, with D perhaps matching TRBD1 (6 bases). The CDR3 covers 14 residues. From germline, CDR1 is ENHRY and CDR2 SYGVKD. With 6 bases removed from V and 8 bases from J, the gap between germline ends came to 19 bases. The CDR3 sequence: CAISRDTDLHEAFF. The CDR3 region has the DNA TGTGCCATCAGCCGGGACACCGATCTCCACGAAGCTTTCTTT.